A selection of T cell receptor beta chains follows, all from one sample in a study of CD8 T cells in ankylosing spondylitis. TCRdb reprocessed the 5' RACE reads with MiXCR, giving one entry per CDR3 protein. The sample lists more than 500,000 distinct CDR3 sequences, 5.3% occurring once. The material sequenced was blood, either unsorted or a sorted T cell fraction (not recorded which). The source of these receptors is a male donor with ankylosing spondylitis. The CDR3 runs from the conserved cysteine through the conserved F or W. A D gene is named only where the DNA matches it firmly. Clone sizes are given selectively: once, few, many, or a class where the clone is expanded.

v_call	clone_size	j_call	d_call	cdr3_aa	cdr3_nt
TRBV25-1	NA	TRBJ2-1	TRBD2	CASSETAGRYNEQFF	TGTGCCAGCAGTGAGACAGCGGGAAGGTACAATGAGCAGTTCTTC
TRBV20-1	many	TRBJ1-5	NA	CSAISGNSNQPQHF	TGCAGTGCTATCTCCGGCAATAGCAATCAGCCCCAGCATTTT
TRBV6-2/TRBV6-3	many	TRBJ1-5	NA	CASSKPRTGLSNQPQHF	TGTGCCAGCAGTAAACCGCGGACGGGGTTGAGCAATCAGCCCCAGCATTTT
TRBV2	many	TRBJ1-1	NA	CASSKDRNTEAFF	TGTGCCAGCAGTAAGGACAGGAACACTGAAGCTTTCTTT
TRBV4-3	few	TRBJ2-7	NA	CASSQDLRQSSYEQYF	TGCGCCAGCAGCCAAGATTTAAGACAGAGCTCCTACGAGCAGTACTTC
TRBV12-3/TRBV12-4	few	TRBJ1-5	NA	CASSPIPGTVYQPQHF	TGTGCCAGCAGCCCAATTCCCGGGACCGTTTATCAGCCCCAGCATTTT
TRBV18	NA	TRBJ2-7	TRBD1	CASSPIGQGDEQYF	TGTGCCAGCTCACCGATTGGACAGGGAGACGAGCAGTACTTC
TRBV6-1	many	TRBJ1-1	NA	CASSATRADTEAFF	TGTGCCAGCAGCGCTACGAGGGCGGACACTGAAGCTTTCTTT
TRBV20-1	few	TRBJ2-5	NA	CSAGTIRYQETQYF	TGCAGTGCTGGAACAATACGGTACCAAGAGACCCAGTACTTC
TRBV5-1	many	TRBJ1-3	NA	CASSFIGDGLSGNTIYF	TGCGCCAGCAGCTTCATCGGGGACGGACTCTCTGGAAACACCATATATTTT
TRBV7-2	many	TRBJ1-1	NA	CASSLLENTEAFF	TGTGCCAGCAGCTTACTGGAGAACACTGAAGCTTTCTTT
TRBV4-3	many	TRBJ2-7	TRBD2	CASSQASGGDDEQYF	TGCGCCAGCAGCCAAGCTAGCGGGGGGGACGACGAGCAGTACTTC
TRBV9	NA	TRBJ2-1	TRBD2	CASSEDSGGSEQFF	TGTGCCAGCAGCGAGGACTCGGGGGGTAGTGAGCAGTTCTTC
TRBV12-3/TRBV12-4	few	TRBJ1-2	TRBD1	CASSSRDRGRYTF	TGTGCCAGCAGCTCCCGGGACAGGGGAAGGTACACCTTC
TRBV5-1	many	TRBJ1-1	NA	CASSSARANTEAFF	TGCGCCAGCAGCTCTGCCAGGGCGAACACTGAAGCTTTCTTT
TRBV7-2	many	TRBJ2-7	NA	CASSLATNEQYF	TGTGCCAGCAGCTTAGCGACCAACGAGCAGTACTTC
TRBV6-5	NA	TRBJ2-2	NA	CASSYEPGRTGELFF	TGTGCCAGCAGCTACGAACCGGGGCGTACCGGGGAGCTGTTTTTT
TRBV28	many	TRBJ1-2	NA	CASSYPGHSNYGYTF	TGTGCCAGCAGTTACCCCGGGCATTCTAACTATGGCTACACCTTC
TRBV6-5	many	TRBJ1-5	TRBD1	CASSHDRGGNQPQHF	TGTGCCAGCAGTCACGACAGGGGCGGCAATCAGCCCCAGCATTTT
TRBV29-1	many	TRBJ2-7	TRBD1	CSVGTGVGYEQYF	TGCAGCGTGGGAACAGGGGTCGGCTACGAGCAGTACTTC
TRBV29-1	many	TRBJ1-1	NA	CSVEGWVTEAFF	TGCAGCGTTGAGGGGTGGGTGACTGAAGCTTTCTTT
TRBV5-1	many	TRBJ1-6	NA	CASSSDGNSPLHF	TGCGCCAGCAGCTCAGACGGGAATTCACCCCTCCACTTT
TRBV20-1	many	TRBJ2-3	TRBD2	CSTPRGSGDGDTQYF	TGCAGTACTCCCCGGGGTAGCGGGGACGGAGATACGCAGTATTTT
TRBV5-1	many	TRBJ2-7	TRBD1	CASSETGTDEQYF	TGCGCCAGCAGCGAGACCGGGACAGACGAGCAGTACTTC
TRBV6-2/TRBV6-3	many	TRBJ2-5	NA	CASSYSESSDETQYF	TGTGCCAGCAGTTACTCGGAAAGCTCTGATGAGACCCAGTACTTC
TRBV7-9	many	TRBJ2-5	TRBD2	CASSLRGLAEETQYF	TGTGCCAGCAGCTTAAGGGGACTAGCTGAGGAGACCCAGTACTTC
TRBV7-2	many	TRBJ1-1	NA	CASSPPPTGLNTEAFF	TGTGCCAGCAGCCCTCCACCGACAGGATTGAACACTGAAGCTTTCTTT
TRBV7-2	many	TRBJ1-1	NA	CASSSLRRGYTEAFF	TGTGCCAGCAGCTCCCTTCGTCGGGGTTACACTGAAGCTTTCTTT
TRBV24-1	many	TRBJ2-3	NA	CATSDLGDNTDTQYF	TGTGCCACCAGTGATCTAGGGGACAACACAGATACGCAGTATTTT
TRBV7-2	many	TRBJ1-5	NA	CASSLRSYSNQPQHF	TGTGCCAGCAGCTTAAGATCTTATAGCAATCAGCCCCAGCATTTT
TRBV4-3	many	TRBJ2-1	TRBD2	CASSQNGVAGTYNEQFF	TGCGCCAGCAGCCAAAACGGGGTAGCGGGGACCTACAATGAGCAGTTCTTC
TRBV6-2/TRBV6-3	many	TRBJ1-1	NA	CASSYSSVDEDTEAFF	TGTGCCAGCAGTTACTCATCGGTAGACGAGGACACTGAAGCTTTCTTT